The 18 T cell receptor beta chains below were found in one sample sequenced in a study of blood T cell repertoires in COVID-19. Clones were read by immunoSEQ multiplex PCR, and TCRdb kept only the in-frame ones, dropping some. The sample shows 85,000 to 130,000 clones, about 80% of them seen only once. Sequenced: peripheral blood. These receptors all come from a woman older than 75 with active or convalescent COVID-19.

This rearrangement joins TRBV7-2 to TRBJ2-1; 8 bases match TRBD2. The ends lost 6 bases at V and 9 bases at J; junction bases unmatched: 13. The length of the CDR3 is 15 residues. Germline V gives CDR1 SGHTA, CDR2 FQGNSA. CDR3 sequence (DNA): TGTGCCAGCAGTTCCTCCGGGACTAGGATGGGTGAGCAGTTCTTC. Protein sequence: CASSSSGTRMGEQFF.

The CDR3 spells CASSLSRAADPNYGYTF. The CDR3 DNA follows: TGCGCCAGCAGTCTCTCTCGAGCGGCGGATCCTAACTATGGCTACACCTTC. The chain recombines TRBV23-1 with TRBJ1-2, with D hard to call. TRBV23-1 is an ORF, with its function uncertain. Between the trimmed V and J ends, which lost 4 bases and 0 bases, there was a span of 18 bases. This CDR3 is 17 amino acids long.

This chain links TRBV3-1 (or the pseudogene TRBV3-2) with TRBJ2-7; the match to TRBD2 covers 13 bases. Germline assignment: CDR1 LGHDT and CDR2 YNNKEL (reference sequence). The V segment lost 4 bases and the J segment 0 bases; nucleotides outside the gene matches: 9. The CDR3 sequence is 18 residues long. CDR3 coding DNA: TGTGCCAGCAGCCCCCAGACTAGCGGGGGGTTCAGCTCCTACGAGCAGTACTTC. This encodes CASSPQTSGGFSSYEQYF.

This clone was counted between two and nine times. J is TRBJ1-5 and V is TRBV25-1; no clear D. The CDR3 contains 12 residues. CDR1 MGHDK and CDR2 SYGVNS come from the germline V gene. Trimming left V 6 bases short and J 2 bases short, with 5 bases between. The chain's CDR3 is CASRQGNQPQHF. The CDR3 nucleotides are TGTGCCAGCAGACAAGGCAATCAGCCCCAGCATTTT.

This chain uses TRBV30 with TRBJ1-1; D is unresolved. The V and J ends lost 3 bases and 2 bases respectively, with 22 bases between them. The CDR3 is 17 residues long. Germline CDR1 is GTSNPN and CDR2 is SVGIG (reference sequence). The CDR3: CAWSVEGPSSFNTEAFF. The CDR3 region has the DNA TGTGCCTGGAGCGTCGAGGGCCCCTCATCTTTCAACACTGAAGCTTTCTTT.

The V gene is TRBV28, the J gene TRBJ2-7; D not certain. Germline V CDR1 and CDR2: MDHEN, SYDVKM. Trimming removed 3 bases at V and 6 bases at J, with 12 bases between. This CDR3 has 13 residues. The CDR3, as DNA: TGTGCCAGCAGTTTCGTCAGGTTGGGCGAGCAGTACTTC. Amino acid sequence: CASSFVRLGEQYF.

The chain carries TRBV30 and TRBJ1-2; 11 nucleotides align to TRBD1. After removal of 3 bases from V and 2 bases from J, the junction contained 5 bases not matched to a gene. The CDR3 runs to 15 residues. The V gene's germline CDR1 is GTSNPN and CDR2 SVGIG (reference sequence). DNA for the CDR3: TGTGCCTGGAGAGGGACAGGGGGAGCGAACTATGGCTACACCTTC. Amino acid sequence: CAWRGTGGANYGYTF.

This clone was recorded only once. V is TRBV5-1 and J is TRBJ2-3, with 10 bases identical to TRBD2. CDR3 length: 16 residues. Germline-derived CDR1 and CDR2 are SGHRS and YFSETQ. Trimming at V came to 4 bases and at J to 1 base, leaving 6 bases not matched to a gene. The CDR3 coding sequence is TGCGCCAGCAGCCCGACAGGACTAGCGGGCACAGATACGCAGTATTTT. This codes for CASSPTGLAGTDTQYF.

This chain links TRBV29-1 with TRBJ2-7, with D perhaps matching TRBD2 (6 bases). The ends were cut back, 4 bases at V and 2 bases at J, with 9 bases in the middle. Germline V gene lookup returns CDR1 SQVTM and CDR2 ANQGSEA. This CDR3 is 12 amino acids long. CDR3 nucleotides: TGCAGCGTTGTAGCGGATACCTACGAGCAGTACTTC. Its protein is CSVVADTYEQYF.

The chain employs TRBV28 and TRBJ2-3, with 7 nucleotides matching TRBD2. Trimming removed 8 bases from V and 5 bases from J; junction bases left unmatched: 16. CDR1 is MDHEN and CDR2 is SYDVKM in the germline V gene. CDR3 length: 16 amino acids. The CDR3 bases are TGTGCCAGCTCTCAGAGCGGGATGGGTTTAAGAGATACGCAGTATTTT. Protein product: CASSQSGMGLRDTQYF.

This sequence joins TRBV9 and TRBJ2-7; TRBD1 is a possible D gene (5 bases). Germline V gene sequence: CDR1 SGDLS, CDR2 YYNGEE. Trimming took 7 bases from V and 1 from J, leaving 12 bases between them. This CDR3 region has 13 residues. As DNA, the CDR3 is TGTGCCAGCGGTACAGGTTCGTCCTACGAGCAGTACTTC. Encoded protein: CASGTGSSYEQYF.

The chain combines TRBV28 with TRBJ2-2; 10 bases match TRBD2. CDR1 MDHEN and CDR2 SYDVKM come from the germline V gene. V gave up 6 bases and J gave up 1 base; unmatched junction bases: 8. The CDR3 runs to 17 residues. CDR3 bases: TGTGCCAGCAGCTCCGTACTAGCGGGGATGAACACCGGGGAGCTGTTTTTT. Translating gives CASSSVLAGMNTGELFF.

V is TRBV7-2 and J is TRBJ1-4; maybe TRBD1 (6 bases). CDR3 length: 17 amino acids. Trimming pared 4 bases from V and 0 bases from J, leaving 15 bases between. Germline CDR1 reads SGHTA; CDR2 reads FQGNSA. The CDR3 nucleotides read TGTGCCAGCAGCTCACAGGGTCAACCTGCAACTAATGAAAAACTGTTTTTT. It is translated as CASSSQGQPATNEKLFF.

CDR3 region: CASNQAGAYNEQFF. The CDR3 DNA follows: TGTGCCAGCAACCAAGCGGGGGCCTACAATGAGCAGTTCTTC. The chain combines TRBV11-2 with TRBJ2-1; 8 positions match TRBD2. There are 14 residues in the CDR3. Germline loops: CDR1 SGHAT, CDR2 FQNNGV. Trimming cost V 7 bases and J 2 bases; bases outside gene matches: 4. Full variable domain (outside the CDR3, taken from reference TRBV11-2 and TRBJ2-1): EAGVAQSPRYKIIEKRQSVAFWCNPISGHATLYWYQQILGQGPKLLIQFQNNGVVDDSQLPKDRFSAERLKGVDSTLKIQPAKLEDSAVYLCASNQAGAYNEQFFGPGTRLTVL.

The V and J genes are TRBV7-2 and TRBJ2-7, with D perhaps matching TRBD2 (6 bases). V was pared by 1 base and J by 0 bases, with 10 bases between. There are 15 residues in the CDR3. The germline V gene encodes CDR1 SGHTA and CDR2 FQGNSA. As DNA, the CDR3 is TGTGCCAGCAGCTTAGACGGGGGTAGCTCCTACGAGCAGTACTTC. The encoded protein is CASSLDGGSSYEQYF.

V gene TRBV27 combines with J gene TRBJ2-7; 8 positions agree with TRBD1. The CDR3 is made up of 11 amino acids. The V segment lost 10 bases and the J segment 6 bases; nucleotides outside the gene matches: 5. The germline V gene has CDR1 MNHEY and CDR2 SMNVEV (reference sequence). The CDR3 here is CATTDRGEQYF. The DNA of the CDR3 is TGTGCCACCACCGACAGGGGCGAGCAGTACTTC.

The genes are TRBV4-3 and TRBJ1-3; D gene unclear. Germline V gene sequence: CDR1 LGHNA, CDR2 YSLEER. This CDR3 contains 18 residues. V was clipped by 0 bases and J by 0 bases, with 15 bases between them. The CDR3 protein is CASSQDPGGPSSGNTIYF. The CDR3, as DNA: TGCGCCAGCAGCCAAGATCCGGGAGGGCCGAGCTCTGGAAACACCATATATTTT.

The chain has TRBV7-2 and TRBJ2-3; no definite D call. Germline V lookup: CDR1 SGHTA, CDR2 FQGNSA. V was trimmed by 5 bases and J by 1 base, leaving 10 bases between them. CDR3 size: 14 residues. The DNA for the CDR3 is TGTGCCAGCAGCCTGACATACGGCACAGATACGCAGTATTTT. Its translation: CASSLTYGTDTQYF.